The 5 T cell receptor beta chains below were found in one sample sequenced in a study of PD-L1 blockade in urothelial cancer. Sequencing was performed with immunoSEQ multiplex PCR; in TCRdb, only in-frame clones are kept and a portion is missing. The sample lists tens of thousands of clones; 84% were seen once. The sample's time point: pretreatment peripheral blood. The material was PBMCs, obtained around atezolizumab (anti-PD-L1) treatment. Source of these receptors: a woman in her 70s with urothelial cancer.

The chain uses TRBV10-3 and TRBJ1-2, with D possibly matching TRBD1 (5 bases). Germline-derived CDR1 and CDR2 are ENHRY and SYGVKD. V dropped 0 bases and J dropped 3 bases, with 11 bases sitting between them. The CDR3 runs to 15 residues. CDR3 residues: CAISESQGGYYGYTF. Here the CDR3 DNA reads TGTGCCATCAGTGAGTCCCAGGGAGGATACTATGGCTACACCTTC.

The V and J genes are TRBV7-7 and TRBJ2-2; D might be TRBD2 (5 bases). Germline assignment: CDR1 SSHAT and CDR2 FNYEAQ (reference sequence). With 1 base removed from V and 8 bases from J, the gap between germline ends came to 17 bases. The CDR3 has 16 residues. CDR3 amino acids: CASSLVGSPGEGELFF. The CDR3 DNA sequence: TGTGCCAGCAGCTTAGTTGGTTCCCCCGGGGAAGGGGAGCTGTTTTTT.

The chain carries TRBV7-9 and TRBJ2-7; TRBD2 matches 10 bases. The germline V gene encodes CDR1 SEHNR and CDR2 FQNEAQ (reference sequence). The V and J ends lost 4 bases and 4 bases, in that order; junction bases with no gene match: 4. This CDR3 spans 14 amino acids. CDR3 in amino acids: CASSWTSGNYEQYF. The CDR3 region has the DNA TGTGCCAGCAGCTGGACTAGCGGAAATTACGAGCAGTACTTC.

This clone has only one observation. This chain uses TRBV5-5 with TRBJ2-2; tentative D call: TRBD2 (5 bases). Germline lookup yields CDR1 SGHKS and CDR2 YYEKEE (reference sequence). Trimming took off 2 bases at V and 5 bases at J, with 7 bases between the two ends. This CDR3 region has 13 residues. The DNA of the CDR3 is TGTGCCAGCAGCTTTGGCGGGACCGGGGAGCTGTTTTTT. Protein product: CASSFGGTGELFF.

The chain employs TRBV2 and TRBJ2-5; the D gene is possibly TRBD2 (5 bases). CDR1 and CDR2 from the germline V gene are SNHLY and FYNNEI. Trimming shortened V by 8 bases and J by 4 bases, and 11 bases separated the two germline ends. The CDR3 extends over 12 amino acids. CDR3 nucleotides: TGTGCCAGCCACCGGGAAGTAGAGACCCAGTACTTC. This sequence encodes CASHREVETQYF.